This note documents a single T cell receptor (beta chain) sequence. The antigen it recognizes is unknown. No quality values exist for individual bases; no much larger clone is one base distant. The data originate from a study of OX40 agonist ivuxolimab in advanced cancers. About the full investigation: Ivuxolimab was a fully human IgG2 agonistic monoclonal antibody targeting the costimulatory receptor OX40 (CD134). Intravenous ivuxolimab was administered to patients every 2 weeks at six dose levels: 0.01, 0.1, 0.3, 1.5, 3 and 10 mg/kg. Among the 52 dose-escalation patients, 19 had hepatocellular carcinoma, about 15 melanoma, 9 renal cell carcinoma and 9 head and neck cancer. A male proportion of roughly 80% and a mean age of 60 years, ranging from roughly 23 to 80, were recorded for the dose-escalation cohort. Patients were allowed to have had prior anti-PD-1, anti-PD-L1 or anti-CTLA-4 therapy, and roughly 40% of the dose-escalation patients had been treated with checkpoint inhibitors. Three dose-escalation patients achieved partial responses, one with hepatocellular carcinoma and two with cutaneous melanoma. The purpose of peripheral TCRbeta sequencing was to test whether ivuxolimab changed TCR sequence diversity and led to clonal T-cell expansion. The paper reports the monotherapy dose-escalation portion (N ≈ 50 patients) of the phase I ivuxolimab trial.

Genomic DNA was isolated from the sorted cells so that the TCRbeta CDR3 region could be sequenced. The immunoSEQ Assay was used for sequencing of TCRbeta CDR3 regions. As stored in TCRdb, this immuneACCESS dataset retains in-frame rearrangements with V and J assigned. A fraction of the clones does not appear; measured against another copy, unresolved V genes explain less than half of the discrepancy, and the remainder lacks a known reason. This sample holds under 95,000 clones; roughly nine tenths were observed only once. The top ten constitute 0.7% to 0.9% of the sample. Including the terminal cysteine and phenylalanine, the CDR3 comprises 12 residues. The CDR3 DNA has 36 bases and is translated from base 1. Via the germline V gene (reference sequence), CDR1 is MNHNY and CDR2 SVGAGI. V is clipped by 4 bases and J by 6 bases, and the sequence between their germline boundaries is 9 bases long. Patients with a history of autoimmune disease or receiving systemic immunosuppression were excluded from the trial. Peripheral blood for TCR sequencing was drawn from every dose cohort at baseline, at cycle 4 day 1 and at cycle 7 day 1. Samples came from an open-label, multicenter, first-in-human phase I dose-escalation trial of ivuxolimab. The trial enrolled adults with locally advanced or metastatic head and neck squamous cell, hepatocellular, melanoma or renal cell carcinoma. CD4+ and CD8+ T cells were sorted separately from peripheral blood before TCR sequencing.

Overall results and qualifications from the work: Antigen specificity was not determined for the clonally expanded peripheral T cells. On average, CD8+ T cells showed more expanded clones than CD4+ T cells after ivuxolimab. In the 0.1-3.0 mg/kg groups, partial responders had among the lowest normalized peripheral clonal expansion, particularly in CD8+ T cells. Low levels of normalized T-cell clonal expansion were also seen in some patients who did not respond. At doses of 0.1 to 3.0 mg/kg, clonal expansion of both CD4+ and CD8+ T cells in blood was seen between baseline and week 6.

In this chain, TRBV6-6 is recombined with TRBJ1-2; TRBD1 is a weak D gene call, 5 bases matching. The TCR comes from an adult with an advanced solid tumor such as melanoma, head and neck, liver or kidney cancer. This sample comprised CD4+ or CD8+ T cells sorted from blood, obtained in a trial of the OX40 agonist ivuxolimab. The nucleotides are TGTGCCAGCAGTTTTCAGGGCGATGGCTACACCTTC. Translated, it reads CASSFQGDGYTF.